Following are 31 T cell receptor beta chains from one sample sequenced in a study of shared clonotypes between healthy human individuals. Data came from immunoSEQ multiplex PCR; TCRdb stores just in-frame clones and leaves some out. The table records over a million clones, 60% to 80% of them present only once. Sequencing was done on a sample of memory CD4+ T cells sorted from blood. As to subset: CD45RA-negative fraction. These receptors were collected from a man between 18 and 29 years old in good health.

With respect to this clone: Other DNA sequences within the sample encode an identical CDR3. V is TRBV6-5 and J is TRBJ1-3; D unresolved. CDR3 length: 12 residues. Trimming left V 6 bases short and J 4 bases short, with 7 bases between. From germline, CDR1 is MNHEY and CDR2 SVGAGI. The DNA for the CDR3 is TGTGCCAGCAGAACCACGGGAAACACCATATATTTT. Its translation is CASRTTGNTIYF.

This chain connects TRBV5-4 to TRBJ1-3; D is perhaps TRBD1 (6 bases). This CDR3 has 15 residues. From germline, CDR1 is SGHNT and CDR2 YYREEE (reference sequence). Deletions cut 1 base from V and 4 bases from J, with 12 bases between. The CDR3 DNA reads as TGTGCCAGCAGCTTGCAGGGGCTGGGAGGAAACACCATATATTTT. Protein product: CASSLQGLGGNTIYF.

The table lists this clone with a count of one. V gene TRBV6-1 combines with J gene TRBJ1-6; 9 nucleotides agree with TRBD1. CDR3 length: 15 residues. V shed 6 bases and J 3 bases; nucleotides not matched to a gene: 3. The germline gives CDR1 MNHNS, CDR2 SASEGT. The CDR3 bases are TGTGCCAGCAGGATGGACAGGGGCTATAATTCACCCCTCCACTTT. Protein: CASRMDRGYNSPLHF.

The CDR3 is CASSYSYSSGNTIYF. For the CDR3, the DNA is TGTGCCAGCAGTTACTCGTACAGCTCTGGAAACACCATATATTTT. The chain joins TRBV6-5 to TRBJ1-3; D gene ambiguous. V gave up 0 bases and J gave up 0 bases, with 6 bases separating them. The CDR3 has 15 amino acids. Germline CDR1 and CDR2: MNHEY and SVGAGI.

The chain has TRBV27 and TRBJ1-1, with a tentative D call TRBD1 (5 bases). The CDR3 length is 13 residues. CDR1 is MNHEY, CDR2 SMNVEV, per germline (reference sequence). V dropped 8 bases and J dropped 1 base, with 11 bases sitting between them. CDR3 in amino acids: CASRLRANTEAFF. In DNA form, the CDR3 reads TGTGCCAGCCGTCTCAGGGCGAACACTGAAGCTTTCTTT.

V usage is TRBV5-8 and J usage is TRBJ1-6, with a tentative D call TRBD1 (5 bases). Trimming cost V 2 bases and J 12 bases, with 9 bases left between them. Germline V gene lookup returns CDR1 SGHTS and CDR2 YDEGEE. There are 12 residues in the CDR3. The CDR3 DNA sequence: TGTGCCAGCAGCTTCCATGGGGGACCCCTCCACTTT. Its translation: CASSFHGGPLHF.

There are a few counts of this clone. The chain has TRBV5-4 and TRBJ2-5; 7 nucleotides align to TRBD2. CDR1 is SGHNT and CDR2 is YYREEE in the germline V gene (reference sequence). Unmatched junction bases numbered 7, after V lost 4 bases and J lost 4 bases. CDR3 length equals 14 residues. The CDR3 here is CASSGGGLGETQYF. The CDR3 DNA reads as TGTGCCAGCAGCGGGGGAGGACTAGGAGAGACCCAGTACTTC.

V gene TRBV5-4 combines with J gene TRBJ1-4, with TRBD1 matching over 9 bases. The CDR3 contains 15 residues. Germline CDR1 SGHNT, CDR2 YYREEE (reference sequence). J was trimmed by 8 bases and V by 0 bases; bases with no gene match: 5. The CDR3 coding sequence is TGTGCCAGCAGCTTGGAAGGCGACAGGGGGGAAAAACTGTTTTTT. This sequence encodes CASSLEGDRGEKLFF.

V gene TRBV6-1 combines with J gene TRBJ1-1, with 8 bases lining up with TRBD1. The CDR3 is made up of 14 amino acids. V shed 5 bases, J shed 0 bases, and the junction held 2 bases outside the gene matches. Looked up from germline, CDR1 is MNHNS and CDR2 is SASEGT. The CDR3 bases are TGTGCCAGCAGTCGGACAGGGATGAACACTGAAGCTTTCTTT. This translates into CASSRTGMNTEAFF.

The chain uses TRBV5-4 and TRBJ2-5; perhaps TRBD1 as D (5 bases). Between the trimmed V and J ends, which lost 9 bases and 7 bases, there was a span of 28 bases. This CDR3 is built from 16 residues. The germline V gene encodes CDR1 SGHNT and CDR2 YYREEE (reference sequence). CDR3 sequence (DNA): TGTGCCACCCAGCCCGGCAGGGATAAAACCAAAGTGACCCAGTACTTC. Its translation: CATQPGRDKTKVTQYF.

This rearrangement joins TRBV20-1 to TRBJ2-2; D uncertain. Germline V gene data show CDR1 as DFQATT and CDR2 as SNEGSKA (reference sequence). The ends were cut back, 5 bases at V and 1 base at J, with 2 bases in the middle. This CDR3 has 11 amino acids. The CDR3 sequence is CSAWNTGELFF. The CDR3 DNA reads as TGCAGTGCTTGGAACACCGGGGAGCTGTTTTTT.

This chain links TRBV5-1 with TRBJ2-7; 8 nucleotides line up with TRBD1. This CDR3 is 15 amino acids long. V lost 0 bases to trimming and J lost 2 bases; unmatched junction nucleotides: 4. The V gene's germline CDR1 is SGHRS and CDR2 YFSETQ. The CDR3 reads CASSLGDRMAYEQYF. CDR3 nucleotides: TGCGCCAGCAGCTTGGGGGACAGGATGGCCTACGAGCAGTACTTC.

The CDR3 DNA reads as TGTGCCAGCAGACCGGGACTCGCCTCTTACGAGCAGTACTTC. Protein: CASRPGLASYEQYF. The gene calls are TRBV6-5 and TRBJ2-7; D possibly corresponds to TRBD2 (6 bases). V lost 6 bases to trimming and J lost 4 bases, with 16 bases between them. Germline V gene lookup returns CDR1 MNHEY and CDR2 SVGAGI. This CDR3 has 14 amino acids.

This clone appeared once. The genes are TRBV19 and TRBJ1-2; TRBD1 aligns across 8 bases. This CDR3 region has 14 residues. Trimming removed 5 bases from V and 4 bases from J; junction bases left unmatched: 6. Germline loops: CDR1 LNHDA, CDR2 SQIVND (reference sequence). The CDR3 DNA follows: TGTGCCAGTAGTGCGGACAGGGAGGTCTATGGCTACACCTTC. Translating gives CASSADREVYGYTF.

The rearrangement joins TRBV25-1 to TRBJ2-7; D is tentatively TRBD1 or TRBD2 (5 bases each). Trimming pared 1 base from V and 1 base from J, leaving 14 bases between. Germline V lookup: CDR1 MGHDK, CDR2 SYGVNS. This CDR3 contains 16 residues. For the CDR3, the DNA is TGTGCCAGCAGTGAATCCGGGACGGAGGCTTCCTACGAGCAGTACTTC. As protein: CASSESGTEASYEQYF.

The chain is built from TRBV5-1 and TRBJ2-5, with unresolved D. V lost 0 bases to trimming and J lost 1 base, with 10 bases between them. The CDR3 is 15 amino acids. CDR1 and CDR2 (germline): SGHRS, YFSETQ. The chain's CDR3 is CASSLALGSQETQYF. CDR3 coding DNA: TGCGCCAGCAGCTTGGCCCTGGGCAGCCAAGAGACCCAGTACTTC.

This sequence joins TRBV6-5 and TRBJ2-7, with no clear D. Per the germline V gene, CDR1 is MNHEY and CDR2 is SVGAGI. Trimming cost V 2 bases and J 4 bases, with 9 bases left between them. The CDR3 totals 13 residues. CDR3 protein: CASSYKARYEQYF. CDR3 DNA sequence: TGTGCCAGCAGTTACAAAGCCCGGTACGAGCAGTACTTC.

This sequence joins TRBV5-1 and TRBJ2-7; no clear D gene. CDR1 is SGHRS and CDR2 is YFSETQ in the germline V gene. Trimming stripped 1 base from V and 3 bases from J, with 8 bases between. The CDR3 is 13 residues long. The CDR3 spells CASSLFTDYEQYF. The DNA for the CDR3 is TGCGCCAGCAGCTTGTTTACAGACTACGAGCAGTACTTC.

The rearrangement uses TRBV10-2 and TRBJ1-1, with a possible D match to TRBD1 (5 bases). CDR3 length equals 12 residues. The germline gives CDR1 WSHSY, CDR2 SAAADI. V lost 5 bases, J lost 5 bases, and 9 bases lay in between. CDR3 amino acids: CASSRGLTEAFF. The CDR3 DNA sequence: TGCGCCAGCAGTCGGGGCCTTACTGAAGCTTTCTTT.

The chain has TRBV5-1 and TRBJ1-1, with TRBD1 as a possible D gene (5 bases). V was cut by 0 bases and J by 1 base, with 13 bases left in between. Per the germline V gene, CDR1 is SGHRS and CDR2 is YFSETQ. This CDR3 is built from 16 residues. The CDR3 reads CASSLGEIQGNTEAFF. Here the CDR3 DNA reads TGCGCCAGCAGCTTGGGCGAGATTCAGGGGAACACTGAAGCTTTCTTT.

The chain is built from TRBV5-6 and TRBJ2-7, with D hard to call. Trimming removed 2 bases at V and 7 bases at J, with 16 bases between. CDR1 and CDR2 (germline): SGHDT, YYEEEE. This CDR3 has 14 amino acids. The CDR3 spells CASSFGQLLREQYF. CDR3 nucleotide sequence: TGTGCCAGCAGCTTCGGCCAGCTTCTGAGGGAGCAGTACTTC.

J is TRBJ1-2 and V is TRBV19; D is ambiguous. The CDR3 spans 13 residues. Trimming removed 8 bases at V and 10 bases at J, with 20 bases between. Germline V gives CDR1 LNHDA, CDR2 SQIVND (reference sequence). CDR3 DNA: TGTGCCAGTTCTCAACGTGGCTCCCAGGTCTACACCTTC. This translates into CASSQRGSQVYTF.

The chain couples TRBV5-1 to TRBJ1-4, with D perhaps TRBD1 (6 bases). Germline values: CDR1 SGHRS, CDR2 YFSETQ. V was trimmed by 2 bases and J by 4 bases, leaving 12 bases between them. The CDR3 contains 15 residues. The CDR3 DNA is TGCGCCAGCAGCTTAGGAGGGGGATTTAATGAAAAACTGTTTTTT. The encoded protein is CASSLGGGFNEKLFF.

V and J are TRBV7-2 and TRBJ1-2; 10 positions agree with TRBD1. Losses at the gene ends were 5 bases for V and 0 bases for J; bases not matched to a gene: 9. The CDR3 runs 17 residues. Germline V CDR1 and CDR2: SGHTA, FQGNSA. The DNA of the CDR3 is TGTGCCAGCAGCCTGCAACAAGGGACAGGGGCTAACTATGGCTACACCTTC. It specifies CASSLQQGTGANYGYTF.

The chain combines TRBV6-1 with TRBJ2-7, with D unresolved. Germline CDR1 reads MNHNS; CDR2 reads SASEGT. The V end was cut by 6 bases, the J end by 2 bases, with 8 bases between. The CDR3 is 12 residues long. The CDR3: CASRLLPYEQYF. The CDR3 DNA follows: TGTGCCAGCAGGTTACTCCCCTACGAGCAGTACTTC.

The chain recombines TRBV7-2 with TRBJ1-2, with TRBD1 matching over 7 bases. CDR3 length equals 16 residues. The germline V gene encodes CDR1 SGHTA and CDR2 FQGNSA. Germline trimming cut 5 bases from V and 0 bases from J; bases unmatched to any gene: 9. The CDR3 DNA is TGTGCCAGCAGCCCAGGGGGACACCAACCTAACTATGGCTACACCTTC. It encodes CASSPGGHQPNYGYTF.

V and J are TRBV4-3 and TRBJ1-1; a possible D gene is TRBD1 (5 bases). This CDR3 region has 16 residues. Germline CDR1 and CDR2: LGHNA and YSLEER. The V gene lost 1 base and the J gene lost 0 bases, with 12 bases spanning the gap. The DNA of the CDR3 is TGCGCCAGCAGCCAAGTCCAGGGTGTAATGAACACTGAAGCTTTCTTT. Translation gives CASSQVQGVMNTEAFF.

This CDR3 is CASSPLSGGWTEAFF. CDR3 coding DNA: TGTGCCAGCAGCCCGTTGTCCGGAGGGTGGACTGAAGCTTTCTTT. The rearrangement uses TRBV9 and TRBJ1-1; D remains ambiguous. The germline V gene has CDR1 SGDLS and CDR2 YYNGEE. Trimming shortened V by 4 bases and J by 5 bases, and 18 bases separated the two germline ends. The CDR3 totals 15 residues. The whole variable domain, filled in from reference TRBV9 and TRBJ1-1, reads DSGVTQTPKHLITATGQRVTLRCSPRSGDLSVYWYQQSLDQGLQFLIQYYNGEERAKGNILERFSAQQFPDLHSELNLSSLELGDSALYFCASSPLSGGWTEAFFGQGTRLTVV.

The chain employs TRBV7-9 and TRBJ2-5; D not resolved. V lost 5 bases, J lost 1 base, and 11 bases lay in between. CDR3 length: 14 residues. Germline-derived CDR1 and CDR2 are SEHNR and FQNEAQ (reference sequence). The CDR3 bases are TGTGCCAGCAGCCCAAGTAAGGGCCAAGAGACCCAGTACTTC. Protein: CASSPSKGQETQYF.

V is TRBV6-1 and J is TRBJ1-1; TRBD1 matches 8 bases. Per the germline V gene, CDR1 is MNHNS and CDR2 is SASEGT. The CDR3 runs to 13 residues. After removal of 7 bases from V and 1 base from J, the junction contained 2 bases not matched to a gene. The CDR3 spells CASTQGANTEAFF. The CDR3 bases are TGTGCCAGCACGCAGGGGGCGAACACTGAAGCTTTCTTT.

The DNA for the CDR3 is TGTGCCAGCAGCGGGGCAACAGCAGTTGAAGCTTTCTTT. Translation gives CASSGATAVEAFF. The chain has TRBV6-6 and TRBJ1-1; maybe TRBD1 (5 bases). Trimming took off 6 bases at V and 7 bases at J, with 15 bases between the two ends. The germline gives CDR1 MNHNY, CDR2 SVGAGI (reference sequence). The CDR3 loop spans 13 amino acids.